Shown below are 20 T cell receptor beta chains from a single sample sequenced in a study of PD-1 blockade in classical Hodgkin lymphoma. Each of the patients experienced relapse following autologous stem cell transplantation, and their brentuximab vedotin exposure differed. Sequenced by immunoSEQ multiplex PCR; TCRdb stores in-frame clones only, minus some. Altogether fewer than 110,000 clones are present, about 89% being singletons, with the ten largest covering about 6.4%. The source was peripheral blood mononuclear cells (PBMCs), collected before the second cycle of nivolumab. These TCRs come from a human donor with classical Hodgkin lymphoma.

The V call is TRBV4-1, the J call TRBJ1-2, with 10 nucleotides matching TRBD1. Trimming cost V 2 bases and J 3 bases; bases outside gene matches: 6. Germline V gives CDR1 MGHRA, CDR2 YSYEKL. This CDR3 is built from 16 residues. The CDR3 DNA follows: TGCGCCAGCAGCCAACCGACAGGGGGCGAGTACTATGGCTACACCTTC. Translated, it gives CASSQPTGGEYYGYTF.

Only a few counts were recorded for this clone. The rearrangement joins TRBV2 to TRBJ1-2; D might be TRBD1 (5 bases). The CDR3 is made up of 13 amino acids. CDR1 and CDR2 (germline): SNHLY, FYNNEI. The V end was cut by 7 bases, the J end by 6 bases, with 15 bases between. CDR3 protein: CASISADTNGYTF. In DNA form, the CDR3 reads TGTGCCAGCATCTCGGCGGACACCAATGGCTACACCTTC.

This clone was seen a handful of times. This chain uses TRBV6-5 with TRBJ2-1; possibly TRBD2 for D (5 bases). CDR1 is MNHEY, CDR2 SVGAGI, per germline. V was trimmed by 7 bases and J by 9 bases, leaving 19 bases between them. This CDR3 contains 14 residues. In nucleotides, the CDR3 is TGTGCCAGCAACCTGGGTCTAGCCTCCGGTGAGCAGTTCTTC. Translating it yields CASNLGLASGEQFF.

The CDR3 region is CASNLGAGLISGANVLTF. The CDR3 nucleotides are TGTGCCAGCAACCTTGGCGCAGGGCTGATCTCTGGGGCCAACGTCCTGACTTTC. The J gene is TRBJ2-6, the V gene TRBV7-3, with D perhaps TRBD1 (5 bases). CDR1 and CDR2 (germline): SGHTA, FQGTGA. The CDR3 spans 18 residues. The V and J ends lost 7 bases and 0 bases respectively, with 19 bases between them.

The rearrangement uses TRBV7-8 and TRBJ1-2; 9 nucleotides align to TRBD1. J was trimmed by 7 bases and V by 1 base; bases with no gene match: 4. The CDR3 has 14 amino acids. Germline assignment: CDR1 SGHVS and CDR2 FQNEAQ. CDR3 residues: CASSLGDREPGYTF. The CDR3 DNA is TGTGCCAGCAGCTTAGGGGACAGGGAGCCTGGCTACACCTTC.

CDR3 coding DNA: TGTGCCAGCAGCTTAGATATCTCAGGGTACAATGAGCAGTTCTTC. Translating it yields CASSLDISGYNEQFF. The chain combines TRBV7-6 with TRBJ2-1; perhaps TRBD1 as D (5 bases). The germline gives CDR1 SGHVS, CDR2 FNYEAQ. Trimming took off 1 base at V and 4 bases at J, with 11 bases between the two ends. The CDR3 length is 15 residues.

By sample share, this clone is medium-sized. The V and J genes are TRBV5-5 and TRBJ1-5; D is perhaps TRBD1 (6 bases). Germline CDR1 reads SGHKS; CDR2 reads YYEKEE (reference sequence). The CDR3 length is 16 residues. Trimming cost V 4 bases and J 0 bases, with 14 bases left between them. As DNA, the CDR3 is TGTGCCAGCAGCCTGGGGGCGACGAATAGCAATCAGCCCCAGCATTTT. Its translation is CASSLGATNSNQPQHF.

This chain uses TRBV28 with TRBJ1-6; tentative D call: TRBD1 (5 bases). Looked up from germline, CDR1 is MDHEN and CDR2 is SYDVKM. The CDR3 has 16 residues. Trimming cost V 3 bases and J 5 bases, with 14 bases left between them. The CDR3 loop reads CASSLGIRGDNSPLHF. Here the CDR3 DNA reads TGTGCCAGCAGTTTGGGTATCCGGGGGGATAATTCACCCCTCCACTTT.

This chain links TRBV4-2 with TRBJ1-3, with D unclear. V was trimmed by 2 bases and J by 2 bases, leaving 13 bases between them. Germline lookup yields CDR1 LGHNA and CDR2 YNFKEQ. This CDR3 spans 16 amino acids. The CDR3 sequence is CASSQKETRPGNTIYF. The CDR3 nucleotides read TGTGCCAGCAGCCAAAAAGAAACAAGACCTGGAAACACCATATATTTT.

The chain links TRBV7-3 to TRBJ1-4; tentatively, D is TRBD1 (6 bases). Germline V CDR1 and CDR2: SGHTA, FQGTGA. V lost 5 bases and J lost 6, with 10 bases in between. CDR3 length: 13 amino acids. CDR3 DNA: TGTGCCAGCAGCCCTGGGGGCCATGAAAAACTGTTTTTT. The encoded protein is CASSPGGHEKLFF.

The J gene is TRBJ1-4, the V gene TRBV5-1; 9 bases are shared with TRBD1. In germline, CDR1 is SGHRS, CDR2 YFSETQ. V lost 0 bases and J lost 4; bases outside the gene matches: 4. This CDR3 has 16 amino acids. The CDR3 loop is CASSLDGGQGNEKLFF. CDR3 in DNA: TGCGCCAGCAGCTTGGATGGGGGACAGGGTAATGAAAAACTGTTTTTT.

V and J are TRBV5-6 and TRBJ2-7; D is ambiguous. The CDR3 is 14 residues long. The V end lost 0 bases, the J end lost 7 bases, and 14 bases lay between the germline ends. CDR1 and CDR2 (germline): SGHDT, YYEEEE. The CDR3 spells CASSLGANPLEQYF. CDR3 DNA sequence: TGTGCCAGCAGCTTGGGTGCAAACCCCTTGGAGCAGTACTTC. The full variable domain, completed using reference TRBV5-6 and TRBJ2-7, is DAGVTQSPTHLIKTRGQQVTLRCSPKSGHDTVSWYQQALGQGPQFIFQYYEEEERQRGNFPDRFSGHQFPNYSSELNVNALLLGDSALYLCASSLGANPLEQYFGPGTRLTVT.

The V call is TRBV30, the J call TRBJ1-1; D possibly corresponds to TRBD1 (5 bases). The ends were cut back, 4 bases at V and 3 bases at J, with 12 bases in the middle. The germline gives CDR1 GTSNPN, CDR2 SVGIG (reference sequence). The CDR3 contains 13 residues. The CDR3 nucleotides read TGTGCCTGGAACGGCAGGGTGGACACTGAAGCTTTCTTT. This gives the protein CAWNGRVDTEAFF. Based on the CDR3 plus reference TRBV30 and TRBJ1-1, the full variable domain is SQTIHQWPATLVQPVGSPLSLECTVEGTSNPNLYWYRQAAGRGLQLLFYSVGIGQISSEVPQNLSASRPQDRQFILSSKKLLLSDSGFYLCAWNGRVDTEAFFGQGTRLTVV.

The chain employs TRBV6-1 and TRBJ2-3; 9 bases match TRBD1. Germline CDR1 is MNHNS and CDR2 is SASEGT. The trim removed 6 bases at V and 6 bases at J, leaving 7 bases unmatched. The CDR3 spans 14 residues. CDR3 in DNA: TGTGCCAGCAGGGGGGACAGGGATGTGGATACGCAGTATTTT. Its translation: CASRGDRDVDTQYF.

The rearrangement links TRBV18 to TRBJ1-2; D not certain. Trimming removed 2 bases at V and 8 bases at J, with 15 bases between. Germline CDR1 is KGHSH and CDR2 is LQKENI. The CDR3 is made up of 14 amino acids. The CDR3 DNA reads TGTGCCAGCTCACCAATGGGGATTGCGGAGGGCTACACCTTC. As protein: CASSPMGIAEGYTF.

The chain links TRBV27 to TRBJ2-7; D gene uncertain. Per germline, CDR1 MNHEY and CDR2 SMNVEV (reference sequence). The CDR3 sequence is 12 residues long. V lost 4 bases and J lost 5, with 9 bases in between. The CDR3 DNA follows: TGTGCCAGCAGTTATACGGGCGACGAGCAGTACTTC. It translates to CASSYTGDEQYF.

The V gene is TRBV7-9, the J gene TRBJ2-7, with D uncertain. The CDR3 is made up of 13 amino acids. Trimming removed 5 bases from V and 6 bases from J, with 14 bases in between. From germline, CDR1 is SEHNR and CDR2 FQNEAQ (reference sequence). CDR3 nucleotides: TGTGCCAGCAGCCAGACCCACTCGGGCGAGCAGTACTTC. Protein sequence: CASSQTHSGEQYF.

The chain has TRBV4-3 and TRBJ1-3; TRBD1 matches 8 bases. The CDR3 loop spans 16 amino acids. Germline V gene sequence: CDR1 LGHNA, CDR2 YSLEER. J was trimmed by 5 bases and V by 0 bases; bases with no gene match: 6. CDR3 in DNA: TGCGCCAGCAGCCAAGATCGAACAGGGGGACGAAACACCATATATTTT. Its translation is CASSQDRTGGRNTIYF.

The rearrangement uses TRBV7-9 and TRBJ2-4, with D possibly TRBD1 on 7 matching bases. V lost 1 base to trimming and J lost 8 bases, with 15 bases between them. The CDR3 has 15 residues. Germline V gene lookup returns CDR1 SEHNR and CDR2 FQNEAQ (reference sequence). The CDR3 DNA sequence: TGTGCCAGCAGCTTAGTATCGTCAGGGGGGCACATTCAGTACTTC. Protein: CASSLVSSGGHIQYF. The complete variable domain, with remaining parts taken from reference TRBV7-9 and TRBJ2-4, reads DTGVSQNPRHKITKRGQNVTFRCDPISEHNRLYWYRQTLGQGPEFLTYFQNEAQLEKSRLLSDRFSAERPKGSFSTLEIQRTEQGDSAMYLCASSLVSSGGHIQYFGAGTRLSVL.

The chain carries TRBV2 and TRBJ2-1; 11 bases align to TRBD2. Germline CDR1 reads SNHLY; CDR2 reads FYNNEI. The CDR3 is 15 amino acids. V shed 2 bases, J shed 6 bases, and the junction held 3 bases outside the gene matches. CDR3 protein: CASSELAGGINEQFF. The CDR3 DNA sequence: TGTGCCAGCAGTGAACTAGCGGGGGGCATCAATGAGCAGTTCTTC.